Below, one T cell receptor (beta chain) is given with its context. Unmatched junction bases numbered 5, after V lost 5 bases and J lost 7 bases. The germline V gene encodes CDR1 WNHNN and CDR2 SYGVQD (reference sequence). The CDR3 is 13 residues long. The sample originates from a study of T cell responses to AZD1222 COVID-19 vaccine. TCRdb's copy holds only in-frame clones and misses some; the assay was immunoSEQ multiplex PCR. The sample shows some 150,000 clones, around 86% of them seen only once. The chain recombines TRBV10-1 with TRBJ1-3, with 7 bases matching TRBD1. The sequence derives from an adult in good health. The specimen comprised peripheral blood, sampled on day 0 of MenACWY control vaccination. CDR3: CASSNRGSNTIYF. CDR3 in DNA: TGCGCCAGCAGTAACAGGGGTTCGAACACCATATATTTT.